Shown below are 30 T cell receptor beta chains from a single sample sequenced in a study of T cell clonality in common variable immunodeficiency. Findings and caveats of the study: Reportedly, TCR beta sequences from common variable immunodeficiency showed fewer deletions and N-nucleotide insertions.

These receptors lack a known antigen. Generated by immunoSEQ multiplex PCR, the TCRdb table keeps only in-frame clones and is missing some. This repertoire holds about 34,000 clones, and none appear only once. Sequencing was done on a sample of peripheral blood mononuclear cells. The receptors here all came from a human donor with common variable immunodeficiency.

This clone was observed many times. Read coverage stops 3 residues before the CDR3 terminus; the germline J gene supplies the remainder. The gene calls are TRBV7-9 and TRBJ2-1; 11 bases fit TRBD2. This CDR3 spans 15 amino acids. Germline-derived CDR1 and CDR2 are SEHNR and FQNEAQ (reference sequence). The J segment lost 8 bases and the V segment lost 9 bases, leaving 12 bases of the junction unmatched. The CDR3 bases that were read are TGTGCCAGTTACGAGACTAGCGGGATGAGCTATGAG. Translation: CASYETSGMSYE. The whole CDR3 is CASYETSGMSYEQFF.

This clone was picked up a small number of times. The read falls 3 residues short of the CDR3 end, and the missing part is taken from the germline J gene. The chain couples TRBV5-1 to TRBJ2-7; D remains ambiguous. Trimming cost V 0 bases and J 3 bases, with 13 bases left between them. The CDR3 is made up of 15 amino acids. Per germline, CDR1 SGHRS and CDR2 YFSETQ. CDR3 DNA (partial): TGCGCCAGCAGCTTGGCCCCAGGTTTTAACTACGAG. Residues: CASSLAPGFNYE. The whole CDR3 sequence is CASSLAPGFNYEQYF.

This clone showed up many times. The covered CDR3 bases are TGCAGTGCTAGGAAGGGGCAGAACACTGAA. This encodes CSARKGQNTE. The whole CDR3 sequence is CSARKGQNTEAFF. The J gene is TRBJ1-1, the V gene TRBV20-1; perhaps TRBD1 as D (5 bases). The CDR3 end is not reached by the read, which stops 3 residues before it; the germline J gene fills it in. V was pared by 3 bases and J by 1 base, with 9 bases between. The germline gives CDR1 DFQATT, CDR2 SNEGSKA (reference sequence). The CDR3 consists of 13 residues.

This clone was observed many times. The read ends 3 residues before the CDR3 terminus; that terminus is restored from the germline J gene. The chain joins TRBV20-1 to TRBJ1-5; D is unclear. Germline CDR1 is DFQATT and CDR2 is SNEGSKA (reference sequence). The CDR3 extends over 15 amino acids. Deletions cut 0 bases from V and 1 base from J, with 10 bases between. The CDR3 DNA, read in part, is TGCAGTGCTAGAGATCTAGGTCAGAGCAATCAGCCC. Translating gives CSARDLGQSNQP. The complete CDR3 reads CSARDLGQSNQPQHF.

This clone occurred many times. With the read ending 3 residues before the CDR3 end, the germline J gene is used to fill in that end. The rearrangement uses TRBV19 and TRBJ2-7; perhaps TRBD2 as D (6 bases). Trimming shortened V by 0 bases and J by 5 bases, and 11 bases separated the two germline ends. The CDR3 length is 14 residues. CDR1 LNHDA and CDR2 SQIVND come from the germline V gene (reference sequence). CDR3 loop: CASSIDGEVNEQYF. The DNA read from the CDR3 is TGTGCCAGTAGTATAGACGGGGAGGTCAACGAG.

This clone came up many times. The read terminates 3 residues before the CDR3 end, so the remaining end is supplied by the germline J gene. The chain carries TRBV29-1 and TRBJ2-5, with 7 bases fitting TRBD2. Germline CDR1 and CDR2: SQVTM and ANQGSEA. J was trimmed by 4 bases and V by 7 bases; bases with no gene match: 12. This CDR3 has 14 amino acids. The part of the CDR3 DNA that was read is TGCAGCGGTGTGCGCGGGAGTGGACGAGAGACC. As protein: CSGVRGSGRET. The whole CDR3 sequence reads CSGVRGSGRETQYF.

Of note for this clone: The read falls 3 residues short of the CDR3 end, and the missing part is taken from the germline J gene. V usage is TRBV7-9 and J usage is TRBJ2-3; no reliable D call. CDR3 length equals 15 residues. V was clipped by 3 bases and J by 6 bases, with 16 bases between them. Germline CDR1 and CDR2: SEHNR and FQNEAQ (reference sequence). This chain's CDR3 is CASSFIFSELDTQYF. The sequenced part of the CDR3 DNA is TGTGCCAGCAGCTTCATCTTTAGTGAGCTCGATACG.

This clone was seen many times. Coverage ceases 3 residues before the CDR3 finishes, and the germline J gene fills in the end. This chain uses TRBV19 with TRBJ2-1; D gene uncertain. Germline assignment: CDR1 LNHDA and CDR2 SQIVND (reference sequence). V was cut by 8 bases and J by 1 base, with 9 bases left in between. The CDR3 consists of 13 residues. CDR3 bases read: TGTGCCAGTGCCCCCGGGTCCTACAATGAG. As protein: CASAPGSYNE. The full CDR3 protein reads CASAPGSYNEQFF.

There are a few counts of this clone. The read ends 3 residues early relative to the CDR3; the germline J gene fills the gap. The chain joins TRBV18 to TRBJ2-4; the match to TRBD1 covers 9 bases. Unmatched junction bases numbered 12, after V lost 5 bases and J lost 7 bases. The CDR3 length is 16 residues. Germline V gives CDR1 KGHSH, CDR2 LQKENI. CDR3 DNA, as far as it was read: TGTGCCAGCTCAGACCCTCGGGACAGGGCGGCGAACATT. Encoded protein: CASSDPRDRAANI. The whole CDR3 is CASSDPRDRAANIQYF.

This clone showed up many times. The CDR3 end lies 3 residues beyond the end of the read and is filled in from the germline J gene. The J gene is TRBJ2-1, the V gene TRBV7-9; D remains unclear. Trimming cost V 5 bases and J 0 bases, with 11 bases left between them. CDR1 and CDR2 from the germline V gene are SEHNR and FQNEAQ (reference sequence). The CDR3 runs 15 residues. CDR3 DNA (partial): TGTGCCAGCAGCCCTACAGTGGACTCCTACAATGAG. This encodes CASSPTVDSYNE. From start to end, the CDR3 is CASSPTVDSYNEQFF.

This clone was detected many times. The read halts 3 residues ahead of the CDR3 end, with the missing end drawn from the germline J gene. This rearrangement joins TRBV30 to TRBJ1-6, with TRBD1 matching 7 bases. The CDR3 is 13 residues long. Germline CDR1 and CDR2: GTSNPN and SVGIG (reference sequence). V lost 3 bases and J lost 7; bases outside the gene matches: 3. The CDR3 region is CAWRGQTNSPLHF. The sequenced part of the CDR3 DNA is TGTGCCTGGAGGGGACAGACCAATTCACCC.

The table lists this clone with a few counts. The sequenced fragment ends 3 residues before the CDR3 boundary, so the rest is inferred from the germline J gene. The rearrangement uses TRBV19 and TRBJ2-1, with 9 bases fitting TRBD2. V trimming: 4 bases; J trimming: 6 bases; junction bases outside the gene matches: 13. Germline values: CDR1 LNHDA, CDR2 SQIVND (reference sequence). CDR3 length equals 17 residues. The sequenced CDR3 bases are TGTGCCAGTAGTACCATAGCGGGAGATATTGGGTCCAATGAG. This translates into CASSTIAGDIGSNE. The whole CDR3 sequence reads CASSTIAGDIGSNEQFF.

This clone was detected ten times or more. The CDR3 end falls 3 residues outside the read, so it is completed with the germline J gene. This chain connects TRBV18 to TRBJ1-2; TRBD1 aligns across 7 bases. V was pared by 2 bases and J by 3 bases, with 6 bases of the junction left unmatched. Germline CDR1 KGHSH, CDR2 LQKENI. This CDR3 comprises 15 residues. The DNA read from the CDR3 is TGTGCCAGCTCACCAACTCAGGGGGAACACTATGGC. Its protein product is CASSPTQGEHYG. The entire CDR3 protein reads CASSPTQGEHYGYTF. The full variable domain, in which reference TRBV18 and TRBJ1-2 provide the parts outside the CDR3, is NAGVMQNPRHLVRRRGQEARLRCSPMKGHSHVYWYRQLPEEGLKFMVYLQKENIIDESGMPKERFSAEFPKEGPSILRIQQVVRGDSAAYFCASSPTQGEHYGYTFGSGTRLTVV.

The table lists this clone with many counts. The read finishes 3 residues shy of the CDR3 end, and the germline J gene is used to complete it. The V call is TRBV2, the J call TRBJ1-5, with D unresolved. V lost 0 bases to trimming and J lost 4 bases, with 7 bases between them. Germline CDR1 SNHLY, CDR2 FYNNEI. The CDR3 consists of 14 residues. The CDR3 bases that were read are TGTGCCAGCAGTGAAGCCCCCCGGAATCAGCCC. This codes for CASSEAPRNQP. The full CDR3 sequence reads CASSEAPRNQPQHF.

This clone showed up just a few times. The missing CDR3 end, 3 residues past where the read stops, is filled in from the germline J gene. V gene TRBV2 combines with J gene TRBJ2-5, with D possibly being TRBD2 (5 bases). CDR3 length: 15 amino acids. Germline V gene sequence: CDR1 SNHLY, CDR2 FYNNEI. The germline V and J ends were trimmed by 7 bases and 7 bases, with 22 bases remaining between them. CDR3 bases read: TGTGCCAGCATAGTTGAGATACTACACGCGGGGACC. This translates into CASIVEILHAGT. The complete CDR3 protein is CASIVEILHAGTQYF.

The DNA read from the CDR3 is TGTGCCAGCAGCTTAGAGGGGGCGCCCAATTCACCC. Its protein is CASSLEGAPNSP. The full CDR3 protein is CASSLEGAPNSPLHF. The chain uses TRBV7-9 and TRBJ1-6; 7 bases agree with TRBD1. The CDR3 end falls 3 residues outside the read, so it is completed with the germline J gene. The germline gives CDR1 SEHNR, CDR2 FQNEAQ (reference sequence). Trimming at V came to 1 base and at J to 7 bases, leaving 4 bases not matched to a gene. The CDR3 totals 15 residues. The whole variable domain, filled in from reference TRBV7-9 and TRBJ1-6, reads DTGVSQNPRHKITKRGQNVTFRCDPISEHNRLYWYRQTLGQGPEFLTYFQNEAQLEKSRLLSDRFSAERPKGSFSTLEIQRTEQGDSAMYLCASSLEGAPNSPLHFGNGTRLTVT.

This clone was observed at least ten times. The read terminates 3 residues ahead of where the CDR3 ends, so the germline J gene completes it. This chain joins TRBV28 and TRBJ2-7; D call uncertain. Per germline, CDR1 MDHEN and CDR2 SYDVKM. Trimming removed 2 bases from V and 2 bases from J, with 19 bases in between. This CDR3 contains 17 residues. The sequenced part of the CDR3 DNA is TGTGCCAGCAGTTTAGCGGTTAGGAGTACCGATCCCTACGAG. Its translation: CASSLAVRSTDPYE. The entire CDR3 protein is CASSLAVRSTDPYEQYF.

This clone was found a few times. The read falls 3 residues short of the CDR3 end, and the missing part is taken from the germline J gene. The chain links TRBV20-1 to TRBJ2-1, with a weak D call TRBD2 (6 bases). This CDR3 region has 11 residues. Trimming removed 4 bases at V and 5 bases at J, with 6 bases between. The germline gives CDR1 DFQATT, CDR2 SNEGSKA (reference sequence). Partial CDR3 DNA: TGCAGTGCTACTAGCGACAATGAG. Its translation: CSATSDNE. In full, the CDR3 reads CSATSDNEQFF.

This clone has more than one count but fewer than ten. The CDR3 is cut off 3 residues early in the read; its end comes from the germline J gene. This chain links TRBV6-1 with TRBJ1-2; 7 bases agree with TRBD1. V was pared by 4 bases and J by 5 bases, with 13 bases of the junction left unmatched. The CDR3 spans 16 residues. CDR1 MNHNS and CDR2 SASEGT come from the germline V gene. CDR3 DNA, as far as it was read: TGTGCCAGCAGTGCCGGGACATCGCCCAGGGGGTATGGC. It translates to CASSAGTSPRGYG. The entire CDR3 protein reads CASSAGTSPRGYGYTF.

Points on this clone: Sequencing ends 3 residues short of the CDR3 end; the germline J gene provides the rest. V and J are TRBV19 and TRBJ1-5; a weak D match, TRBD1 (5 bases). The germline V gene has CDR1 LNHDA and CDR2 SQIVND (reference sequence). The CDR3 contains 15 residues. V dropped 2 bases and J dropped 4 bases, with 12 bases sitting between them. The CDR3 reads CASSIRQIMNQPQHF. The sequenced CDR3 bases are TGTGCCAGTAGTATAAGACAGATAATGAATCAGCCC. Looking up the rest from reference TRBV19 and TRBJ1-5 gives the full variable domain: DGGITQSPKYLFRKEGQNVTLSCEQNLNHDAMYWYRQDPGQGLRLIYYSQIVNDFQKGDIAEGYSVSREKKESFPLTVTSAQKNPTAFYLCASSIRQIMNQPQHFGDGTRLSIL.

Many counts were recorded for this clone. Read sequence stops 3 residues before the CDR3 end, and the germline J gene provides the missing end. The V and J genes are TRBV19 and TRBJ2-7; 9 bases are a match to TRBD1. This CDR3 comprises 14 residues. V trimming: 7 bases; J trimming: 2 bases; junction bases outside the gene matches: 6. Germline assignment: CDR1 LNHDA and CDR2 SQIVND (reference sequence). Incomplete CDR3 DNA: TGTGCCAGTACCGAGACAGGGGGGACCTACGAG. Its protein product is CASTETGGTYE. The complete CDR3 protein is CASTETGGTYEQYF.

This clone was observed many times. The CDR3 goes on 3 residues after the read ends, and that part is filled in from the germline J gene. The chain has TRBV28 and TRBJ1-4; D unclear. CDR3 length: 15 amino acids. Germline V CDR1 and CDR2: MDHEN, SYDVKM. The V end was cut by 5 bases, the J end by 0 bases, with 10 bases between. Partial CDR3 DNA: TGTGCCAGCAGTGCAGCAGGAACAACTAATGAAAAA. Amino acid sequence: CASSAAGTTNEK. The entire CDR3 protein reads CASSAAGTTNEKLFF. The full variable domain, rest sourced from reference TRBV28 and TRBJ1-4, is DVKVTQSSRYLVKRTGEKVFLECVQDMDHENMFWYRQDPGLGLRLIYFSYDVKMKEKGDIPEGYSVSREKKERFSLILESASTNQTSMYLCASSAAGTTNEKLFFGSGTQLSVL.

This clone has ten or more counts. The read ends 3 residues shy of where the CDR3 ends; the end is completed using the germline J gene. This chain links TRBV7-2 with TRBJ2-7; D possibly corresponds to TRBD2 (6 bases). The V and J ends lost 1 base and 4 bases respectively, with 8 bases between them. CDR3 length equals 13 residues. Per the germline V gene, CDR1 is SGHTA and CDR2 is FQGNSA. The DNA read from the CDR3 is TGTGCCAGCAGCTTAGAGGAGGGTTACGAG. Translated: CASSLEEGYE. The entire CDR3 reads CASSLEEGYEQYF.

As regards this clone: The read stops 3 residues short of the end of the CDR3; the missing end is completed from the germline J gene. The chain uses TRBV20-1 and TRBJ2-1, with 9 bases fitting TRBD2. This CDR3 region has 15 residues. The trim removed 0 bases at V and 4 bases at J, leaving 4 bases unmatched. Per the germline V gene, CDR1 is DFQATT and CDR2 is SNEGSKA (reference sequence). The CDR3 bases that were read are TGCAGTGCTAGAGACCCTAGCGGGACATACAATGAG. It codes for CSARDPSGTYNE. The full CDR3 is CSARDPSGTYNEQFF.

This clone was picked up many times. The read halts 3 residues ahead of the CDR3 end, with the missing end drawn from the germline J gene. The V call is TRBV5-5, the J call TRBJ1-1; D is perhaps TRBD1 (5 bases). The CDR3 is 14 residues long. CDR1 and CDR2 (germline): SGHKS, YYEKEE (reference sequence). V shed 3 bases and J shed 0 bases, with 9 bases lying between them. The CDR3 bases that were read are TGTGCCAGCAGCTCGCGACAGATGAACACTGAA. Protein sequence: CASSSRQMNTE. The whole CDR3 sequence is CASSSRQMNTEAFF.

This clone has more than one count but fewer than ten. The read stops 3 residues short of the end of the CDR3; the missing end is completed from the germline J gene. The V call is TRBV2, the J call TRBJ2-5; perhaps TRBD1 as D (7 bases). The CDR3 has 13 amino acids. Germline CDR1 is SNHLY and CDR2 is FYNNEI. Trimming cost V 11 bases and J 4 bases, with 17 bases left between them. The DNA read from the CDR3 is TGTGCCGTAGCGAGGGGGCGGGGAGAGACC. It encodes CAVARGRGET. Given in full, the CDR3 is CAVARGRGETQYF. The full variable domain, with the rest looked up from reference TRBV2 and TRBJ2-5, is EPEVTQTPSHQVTQMGQEVILRCVPISNHLYFYWYRQILGQKVEFLVSFYNNEISEKSEIFDDQFSVERPDGSNFTLKIRSTKLEDSAMYFCAVARGRGETQYFGPGTRLLVL.

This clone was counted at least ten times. The covered CDR3 bases are TGTGCCTGGAGCAGACGGGTGAATGAAAAA. Translating gives CAWSRRVNEK. The whole CDR3 sequence reads CAWSRRVNEKLFF. This sequence joins TRBV30 and TRBJ1-4; D ambiguous. Coverage ceases 3 residues before the CDR3 finishes, and the germline J gene fills in the end. Germline CDR1 and CDR2: GTSNPN and SVGIG (reference sequence). The CDR3 is 13 residues long. V lost 3 bases and J 5 bases, leaving 10 bases between the germline ends. The full variable domain, in which reference TRBV30 and TRBJ1-4 provide the parts outside the CDR3, is SQTIHQWPATLVQPVGSPLSLECTVEGTSNPNLYWYRQAAGRGLQLLFYSVGIGQISSEVPQNLSASRPQDRQFILSSKKLLLSDSGFYLCAWSRRVNEKLFFGSGTQLSVL.

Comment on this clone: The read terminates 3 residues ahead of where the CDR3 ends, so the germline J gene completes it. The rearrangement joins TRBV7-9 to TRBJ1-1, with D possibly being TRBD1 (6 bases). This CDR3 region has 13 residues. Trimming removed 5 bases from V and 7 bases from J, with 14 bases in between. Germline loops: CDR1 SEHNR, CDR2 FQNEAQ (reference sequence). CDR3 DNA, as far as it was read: TGTGCCAGCAGCGAGGACAGTGGATTTGAA. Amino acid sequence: CASSEDSGFE. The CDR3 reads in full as CASSEDSGFEAFF. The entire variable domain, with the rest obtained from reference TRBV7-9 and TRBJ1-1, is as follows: DTGVSQNPRHKITKRGQNVTFRCDPISEHNRLYWYRQTLGQGPEFLTYFQNEAQLEKSRLLSDRFSAERPKGSFSTLEIQRTEQGDSAMYLCASSEDSGFEAFFGQGTRLTVV.

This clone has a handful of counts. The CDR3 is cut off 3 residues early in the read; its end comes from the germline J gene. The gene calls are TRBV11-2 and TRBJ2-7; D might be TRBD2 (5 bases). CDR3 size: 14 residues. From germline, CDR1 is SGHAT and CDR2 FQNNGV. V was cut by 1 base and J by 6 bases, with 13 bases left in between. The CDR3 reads CASSLVPSSPEQYF. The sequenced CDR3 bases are TGTGCCAGCAGCTTAGTACCTAGCTCGCCCGAG.

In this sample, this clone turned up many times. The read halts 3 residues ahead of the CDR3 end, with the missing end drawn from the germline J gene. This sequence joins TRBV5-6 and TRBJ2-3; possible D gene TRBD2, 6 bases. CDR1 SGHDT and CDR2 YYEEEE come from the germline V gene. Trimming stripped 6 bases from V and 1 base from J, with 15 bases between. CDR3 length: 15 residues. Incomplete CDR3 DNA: TGTGCCAGCACCAATGTGGGGGGAGGCACAGATACG. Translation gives CASTNVGGGTDT. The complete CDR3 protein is CASTNVGGGTDTQYF. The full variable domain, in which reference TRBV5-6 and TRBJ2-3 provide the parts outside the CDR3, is DAGVTQSPTHLIKTRGQQVTLRCSPKSGHDTVSWYQQALGQGPQFIFQYYEEEERQRGNFPDRFSGHQFPNYSSELNVNALLLGDSALYLCASTNVGGGTDTQYFGPGTRLTVL.